The rows below give T cell receptor beta chains drawn from one sample of a study of blood T cell repertoires in COVID-19. Profiled with immunoSEQ multiplex PCR; TCRdb holds only in-frame clones, not every one. The sample includes approximately 200,000 clones, roughly three quarters of them seen just once. The sequenced material came from peripheral blood. Every receptor here comes from a woman in her forties with COVID-19, enrolled during active disease. CDR3s include the opening cysteine and the closing phenylalanine or tryptophan. D genes are given only for firm matches. Where a row states a size, it is once, few, many or the class of an expanded clone; other rows omit it.

v_call: TRBV7-9; d_call: TRBD1; clone_size: NA; j_call: TRBJ1-1; cdr3_nt: TGTGCCAGCAGCCCGGGACAGGTAACTCCGGTAGCTTTCTTT; cdr3_aa: CASSPGQVTPVAFF
v_call: TRBV4-1; d_call: TRBD1; clone_size: NA; j_call: TRBJ2-5; cdr3_nt: TGCGCCAGCAGGGATTACGGACAGGGGCAAGAGACCCAGTACTTC; cdr3_aa: CASRDYGQGQETQYF
v_call: TRBV6-2/TRBV6-3; d_call: TRBD1; clone_size: few; j_call: TRBJ2-7; cdr3_nt: TGTGCCAGCAGTTACCCTCCAGTTAGTACCGCGGGACAGGGTATCGGTGAGCAGTACTTC; cdr3_aa: CASSYPPVSTAGQGIGEQYF
v_call: TRBV28; d_call: NA; clone_size: NA; j_call: TRBJ1-5; cdr3_nt: TGTGCCAGCAGTTTGGCCGGAGTCAATCAGCCCCAGCATTTT; cdr3_aa: CASSLAGVNQPQHF
v_call: TRBV11-3; d_call: NA; clone_size: NA; j_call: TRBJ1-1; cdr3_nt: TGTGCCAGGCTCGCGGGTTTGAACACTGAAGCTTTCTTT; cdr3_aa: CARLAGLNTEAFF
v_call: TRBV29-1; d_call: TRBD1; clone_size: once; j_call: TRBJ2-7; cdr3_nt: TGCAGCGTCCTAACAGACAGGGCTCCCTACGAGCAGTACTTC; cdr3_aa: CSVLTDRAPYEQYF
v_call: TRBV19; d_call: NA; clone_size: NA; j_call: TRBJ1-4; cdr3_nt: TGTGCCAGTAGTATAGGTCGTGAAAAACTGTTTTTT; cdr3_aa: CASSIGREKLFF
v_call: TRBV20-1; d_call: NA; clone_size: NA; j_call: TRBJ1-4; cdr3_nt: TGCAGTGGACAGAGTAATGAAAAACTGTTTTTT; cdr3_aa: CSGQSNEKLFF
v_call: TRBV18; d_call: NA; clone_size: NA; j_call: TRBJ2-6; cdr3_nt: TGTGCCAGCTCACCAGGGAGAGGGAGGAACGTCCTGACTTTC; cdr3_aa: CASSPGRGRNVLTF
v_call: TRBV15; d_call: NA; clone_size: NA; j_call: TRBJ1-1; cdr3_nt: TGTGCCACCAGCAGAGACATGAATCAAAACTCTGAAGCTTTCTTT; cdr3_aa: CATSRDMNQNSEAFF
v_call: TRBV5-1; d_call: NA; clone_size: NA; j_call: TRBJ1-3; cdr3_nt: TGCGCCAGCAGCCTATCGGGAGTCGGAAACACCATATATTTT; cdr3_aa: CASSLSGVGNTIYF
v_call: TRBV7-9; d_call: NA; clone_size: NA; j_call: TRBJ1-1; cdr3_nt: TGTGCCAGCAGGCTACAGGGCAACACTGAAGCTTTCTTT; cdr3_aa: CASRLQGNTEAFF
v_call: TRBV7-2; d_call: TRBD1; clone_size: NA; j_call: TRBJ2-7; cdr3_nt: TGTGCCAGCAGCCCCTACAGGGACAGGCGAAGTGAGCAGTACTTC; cdr3_aa: CASSPYRDRRSEQYF
v_call: TRBV6-5; d_call: TRBD1; clone_size: NA; j_call: TRBJ2-7; cdr3_nt: TGTGCCAGCTCTTTGCCAGGGGGCTCCTACGAGCAGTACTTC; cdr3_aa: CASSLPGGSYEQYF
v_call: TRBV19; d_call: TRBD2; clone_size: few; j_call: TRBJ2-7; cdr3_nt: TGTGCCAGTAGTATCAAGCGGGACCTCTCCTACGAGCAGTACTTC; cdr3_aa: CASSIKRDLSYEQYF